One and the same sample provided the 31 T cell receptor beta chains below, sequenced in a study of blood T cells in healthy people across ages. For the second PCR, which ran for roughly 7 to 11 cycles, a sample-barcoded 5' primer and a J-beta primer mix were used. TCRdb reprocessed the 5' RACE reads with MiXCR, giving one entry per CDR3 protein. The repertoire includes approximately 1.5 million distinct CDR3 sequences, around 36% of them detected once, and about 11% sits in the top ten. The sequenced material came from blood. The receptors originated from a woman aged 25 to 39 in good health.

V gene TRBV6-1 combines with J gene TRBJ2-1, with D maybe TRBD2 (6 bases). Looked up from germline, CDR1 is MNHNS and CDR2 is SASEGT. The CDR3 extends over 15 amino acids. V was clipped by 3 bases and J by 7 bases, with 16 bases between them. CDR3 residues: CASSEHKESGNEQFF. The CDR3 DNA reads TGTGCCAGCAGTGAGCACAAAGAAAGCGGGAATGAGCAGTTCTTC.

This clonotype came up many times. The chain couples TRBV4-1 to TRBJ1-2; a weak D match, TRBD1 (6 bases). The germline CDR1 and CDR2 sequences are MGHRA and YSYEKL. The CDR3 has 16 amino acids. The V end lost 5 bases, the J end lost 0 bases, and 16 bases lay between the germline ends. DNA of the CDR3: TGCGCCAGCAGCGAGGGGGACGGATCGTCTAACTATGGCTACACCTTC. Amino acid sequence: CASSEGDGSSNYGYTF.

Of note for this clonotype: A read error is possible here, since a much larger clone lies one base away. The CDR3 DNA sequence: TGTGCCAGCAGCTGGGGCTCTGGAAACACCATATATTTT. Protein sequence: CASSWGSGNTIYF. V usage is TRBV7-9 and J usage is TRBJ1-3, with D hard to call. From germline, CDR1 is SEHNR and CDR2 FQNEAQ (reference sequence). CDR3 length: 13 amino acids. V lost 4 bases and J lost 0, with 4 bases in between.

The V and J genes are TRBV30 and TRBJ2-1; D may be TRBD1 (7 bases). This CDR3 spans 13 amino acids. V was clipped by 7 bases and J by 5 bases, with 15 bases between them. The germline gives CDR1 GTSNPN, CDR2 SVGIG (reference sequence). CDR3 region: CASRQGGNNEQFF. The CDR3 nucleotides are TGTGCCTCCCGACAGGGAGGAAACAATGAGCAGTTCTTC.

The chain links TRBV5-1 to TRBJ2-5; D may match TRBD1 or TRBD2 (5 bases each). The DNA matches TRBJ2-7 better at its end, which makes the J call doubtful. The CDR3 consists of 16 residues. Germline V gene sequence: CDR1 SGHRS, CDR2 YFSETQ. The DNA of the CDR3 is TGCGCCAGCAGCTTAAGGGTCCCGGTCGAGGGGTACGAGCAGTACTTC. Its protein product is CASSLRVPVEGYEQYF.

This clonotype was found a few times. This CDR3 is CSARRTSGTDTQYF. The CDR3 bases are TGCAGTGCTAGAAGGACTAGCGGAACAGATACGCAGTATTTT. J is TRBJ2-3 and V is TRBV20-1; TRBD2 matches 10 bases. Germline V gene lookup returns CDR1 DFQATT and CDR2 SNEGSKA (reference sequence). This CDR3 comprises 14 residues. The ends lost 2 bases at V and 3 bases at J; junction bases unmatched: 2.

The chain carries TRBV20-1 and TRBJ2-1; D is possibly TRBD2 (5 bases). CDR1 and CDR2 (germline): DFQATT, SNEGSKA (reference sequence). The CDR3 spans 12 residues. V lost 5 bases to trimming and J lost 9 bases, with 14 bases between them. Written as DNA, the CDR3 is TGCAGTGCTGGACGGACTGTCGGTGAGCAGTTCTTC. This codes for CSAGRTVGEQFF.

The chain couples TRBV7-9 to TRBJ2-1; TRBD2 is a possible D gene (6 bases). Trimming cost V 1 base and J 6 bases, with 16 bases left between them. Germline-derived CDR1 and CDR2 are SEHNR and FQNEAQ (reference sequence). This CDR3 comprises 16 residues. CDR3 nucleotide sequence: TGTGCCAGCAGCTTAGTGGAGGGACCGAGCGGCAATGAGCAGTTCTTC. Its protein product is CASSLVEGPSGNEQFF.

V usage is TRBV2 and J usage is TRBJ2-5; 7 bases are a match to TRBD2. V shed 3 bases and J 3 bases; nucleotides not matched to a gene: 7. The CDR3 runs to 15 residues. Germline V CDR1 and CDR2: SNHLY, FYNNEI. CDR3 in DNA: TGTGCCAGCAGTGAGGAGAGCCTAGCGGAAGAGACCCAGTACTTC. Amino acids: CASSEESLAEETQYF.

J is TRBJ1-1 and V is TRBV2; D unclear. From germline, CDR1 is SNHLY and CDR2 FYNNEI. The CDR3 covers 16 residues. V lost 2 bases, J lost 1 base, and 14 bases lay in between. This chain's CDR3 is CASSELPGRSNTEAFF. CDR3 bases: TGTGCCAGCAGTGAACTCCCTGGGAGGTCGAACACTGAAGCTTTCTTT.

This clonotype was found a few times. This sequence joins TRBV20-1 and TRBJ2-5, with unresolved D. The CDR3 has 13 amino acids. V was cut by 5 bases and J by 5 bases, with 15 bases left in between. Germline V CDR1 and CDR2: DFQATT, SNEGSKA (reference sequence). This chain's CDR3 is CSAGWGMRETQYF. The CDR3 nucleotides are TGCAGTGCTGGGTGGGGTATGAGGGAGACCCAGTACTTC.

The chain uses TRBV3-1 and TRBJ1-2, with TRBD1 as a possible D gene (6 bases). This CDR3 is 16 amino acids long. V gave up 4 bases and J gave up 3 bases, with 18 bases separating them. Germline CDR1 and CDR2: LGHDT and YNNKEL (reference sequence). The CDR3: CASSPIPDRSDYGYTF. The DNA for the CDR3 is TGTGCCAGCAGCCCTATACCTGACAGGTCTGACTATGGCTACACCTTC.

This sequence joins TRBV6-1 and TRBJ1-1; D call uncertain. Germline V gene sequence: CDR1 MNHNS, CDR2 SASEGT. The V end was cut by 5 bases, the J end by 1 base, with 20 bases between. The CDR3 covers 17 residues. CDR3 DNA sequence: TGTGCCAGCAGTCGAACGAGTTACACACTTTCGAACACTGAAGCTTTCTTT. This encodes CASSRTSYTLSNTEAFF.

This clonotype was recorded many times. J is TRBJ2-7 and V is TRBV4-2; 7 nucleotides match TRBD2. CDR1 is LGHNA and CDR2 is YNFKEQ in the germline V gene. V lost 5 bases to trimming and J lost 4 bases; unmatched junction nucleotides: 11. This CDR3 region has 15 residues. CDR3 DNA sequence: TGTGCCAGCAGCGATAAGTCCGGGAGGTGGTACGAGCAGTACTTC. Amino acids: CASSDKSGRWYEQYF.

The chain employs TRBV20-1 and TRBJ2-7; 9 positions agree with TRBD2. V lost 7 bases and J lost 7; bases outside the gene matches: 11. The CDR3 covers 13 residues. Germline CDR1 reads DFQATT; CDR2 reads SNEGSKA (reference sequence). CDR3 nucleotides: TGCAGTGTCTCGAAGACTAGCGGTCGAGAGCAGTACTTC. Encoded protein: CSVSKTSGREQYF.

This clonotype has only a few counts. The chain has TRBV28 and TRBJ1-2; 12 nucleotides match TRBD1. With 3 bases clipped from V and 6 bases from J, the junction kept 5 bases outside the gene matches. CDR1 and CDR2 from the germline V gene are MDHEN and SYDVKM. CDR3 length equals 15 residues. The CDR3 region has the DNA TGTGCCAGCAGTTTCCGGGACAGGGGGCCGGATGGCTACACCTTC. Amino acid sequence: CASSFRDRGPDGYTF.

This clonotype has at least ten counts. The chain links TRBV7-2 to TRBJ2-7; D is perhaps TRBD2 (5 bases). Germline CDR1 reads SGHTA; CDR2 reads FQGNSA. With 4 bases removed from V and 1 base from J, the gap between germline ends came to 8 bases. The CDR3 covers 13 residues. DNA for the CDR3: TGTGCCAGCAGCTCCGGGATTTCCTACGAGCAGTACTTC. It yields the protein CASSSGISYEQYF. Combining the CDR3 with reference TRBV7-2 and TRBJ2-7 gives the whole variable domain GAGVSQSPSNKVTEKGKDVELRCDPISGHTALYWYRQSLGQGLEFLIYFQGNSAPDKSGLPSDRFSAERTGGSVSTLTIQRTQQEDSAVYLCASSSGISYEQYFGPGTRLTVT.

The chain is built from TRBV20-1 and TRBJ2-1; 8 nucleotides agree with TRBD2. Germline CDR1 reads DFQATT; CDR2 reads SNEGSKA (reference sequence). The V segment lost 2 bases and the J segment 8 bases; nucleotides outside the gene matches: 5. The CDR3 consists of 13 residues. The CDR3 spells CSARRPGGDEQFF. Written as DNA, the CDR3 is TGCAGTGCTAGACGCCCGGGGGGGGATGAGCAGTTCTTC.

The gene calls are TRBV6-6 and TRBJ2-1, with 8 bases matching TRBD2. Germline V gives CDR1 MNHNY, CDR2 SVGAGI (reference sequence). V lost 7 bases and J lost 6; bases outside the gene matches: 14. The CDR3 runs to 16 residues. CDR3 region: CASTFRGGTVGNEQFF. The DNA of the CDR3 is TGTGCCAGCACCTTCCGCGGGGGGACCGTTGGCAATGAGCAGTTCTTC.

Details on this clonotype: Relative to the germline gene, one junction end is altered; a read error may explain this. The rearrangement links TRBV27 to TRBJ2-2; TRBD2 might be the D (5 bases). The CDR3 consists of 13 residues. The V gene's germline CDR1 is MNHEY and CDR2 SMNVEV (reference sequence). In DNA form, the CDR3 reads TGTGCCAGCAGAGCACAGCCAACCGGGGAGCGGTTTTTT. This gives the protein CASRAQPTGERFF.

This chain uses TRBV7-9 with TRBJ2-1, with D tentatively TRBD2 (6 bases). Trimming took 5 bases from V and 5 from J, leaving 16 bases between them. In germline, CDR1 is SEHNR, CDR2 FQNEAQ (reference sequence). The CDR3 runs to 15 residues. CDR3 in amino acids: CASSASSEHHNEQFF. DNA of the CDR3: TGTGCCAGCAGCGCCTCTAGCGAGCATCACAATGAGCAGTTCTTC.

The V call is TRBV27, the J call TRBJ1-4; D not certain. The CDR3 runs 16 residues. Germline CDR1 and CDR2: MNHEY and SMNVEV (reference sequence). V gave up 2 bases and J gave up 2 bases, with 12 bases separating them. The CDR3 sequence is CASSLLPGGTNEKLFF. The CDR3 DNA sequence: TGTGCCAGCAGTTTACTACCGGGTGGGACTAATGAAAAACTGTTTTTT.

The chain has TRBV9 and TRBJ2-5, with D perhaps matching TRBD1 (6 bases). CDR1 is SGDLS, CDR2 YYNGEE, per germline. The length of the CDR3 is 15 residues. V was clipped by 4 bases and J by 5 bases, with 18 bases between them. In DNA, the CDR3 is TGTGCCAGCAGCTCAAGGGGGAACACCAGGGAGACCCAGTACTTC. Protein product: CASSSRGNTRETQYF.

This clonotype was found a few times. The chain has TRBV6-2 or TRBV6-3 and TRBJ2-2; D ambiguous. V lost 5 bases and J lost 3, with 7 bases in between. The CDR3 totals 13 residues. Germline V gives CDR1 MNHEY, CDR2 SVGEGT. CDR3 nucleotide sequence: TGTGCCAGCAGTCCAACCCACACCGGGGAGCTGTTTTTT. Its protein is CASSPTHTGELFF.

V gene TRBV28 combines with J gene TRBJ2-7; D perhaps matches TRBD1 (6 bases). The CDR3 has 12 residues. V dropped 10 bases and J dropped 1 base, with 11 bases sitting between them. Looked up from germline, CDR1 is MDHEN and CDR2 is SYDVKM. DNA of the CDR3: TGTGCCACCATGGACAGTTCCTACGAGCAGTACTTC. It is translated as CATMDSSYEQYF.

This clonotype came up many times. CDR3 amino acids: CASSQVYSHPPGGYTF. DNA of the CDR3: TGCGCCAGCAGCCAAGTGTACAGCCACCCACCCGGTGGCTACACCTTC. The chain combines TRBV4-1 with TRBJ1-2, with unresolved D. CDR1 MGHRA and CDR2 YSYEKL come from the germline V gene. The V end was cut by 1 base, the J end by 7 bases, with 19 bases between. CDR3 length: 16 residues.

The chain links TRBV20-1 to TRBJ1-5; a possible D gene is TRBD1 (5 bases). In germline, CDR1 is DFQATT, CDR2 SNEGSKA (reference sequence). V was shortened by 7 bases and J by 7 bases, with 14 bases between the two germline ends. The CDR3 length is 12 residues. The CDR3 loop reads CSGPGTTQPQHF. The CDR3 coding sequence is TGCAGTGGCCCGGGGACTACGCAGCCCCAGCATTTT.

This clonotype was counted a few times. The DNA is left out, because the CDR3 cannot be placed on it with certainty; the CDR3 is given as TCRdb lists it. The chain links TRBV28 to TRBJ1-2; the D segment call TRBD1 is taken from the table without a DNA check. The CDR3 is 16 amino acids in total, end residues counted. Germline CDR1 and CDR2: MDHEN and SYDVKM. The CDR3 sequence is CASSSSDRGTLHGYTF.

As regards this clonotype: A read error may explain this, as a much larger clone is one base away. The V and J genes are TRBV11-2 and TRBJ2-1; D possibly corresponds to TRBD1 (5 bases). The CDR3 runs to 15 residues. Per the germline V gene, CDR1 is SGHAT and CDR2 is FQNNGV. The CDR3 DNA sequence: TGTGCCAGCAGCTCAGGGTCAAGCTCCTGCAATGAGCAGTTCTTC. Translated, it gives CASSSGSSSCNEQFF.

The chain combines TRBV2 with TRBJ2-5; TRBD2 matches at 9 bases. The CDR3 is 15 amino acids. Per germline, CDR1 SNHLY and CDR2 FYNNEI. Trimming removed 6 bases from V and 11 bases from J; junction bases left unmatched: 16. The CDR3 DNA reads TGTGCCAGCAGGACCCAGCGGGGGGTAGGGAATGAGCAGTACTTC. It encodes CASRTQRGVGNEQYF.

This clonotype showed up just a few times. The J gene is TRBJ2-3, the V gene TRBV21-1; the table's D call TRBD1 went unverified against the DNA. TRBV21-1 is a listed pseudogene. The CDR3 runs 16 residues. The CDR3 nucleotides are TGTGCCAGCAGCCGGCGGGACAGCGCTAGCACAGATACGCAGTATTTT. As protein: CASSRRDSASTDTQYF.